What follows is one TCR beta chain and its context. No antigen is known for it. The data were obtained in a study of shared clonotypes between healthy human individuals. This CDR3 region has 16 residues. Adult donors, all healthy and HIV-negative, had no recent acute infections or vaccinations. Regarding the study as a whole: Clonotypes not shared had lower generation probabilities than those common to all four donors. Naive subsets typically showed greater estimated richness than memory subsets.

How the authors handled the data: ImmunoSEQ sequences covered only the junction and lacked quality scores; filtering therefore differed. The data were produced by immunoSEQ multiplex PCR, yet TCRdb's version contains in-frame clones alone and is incomplete. Clonal size and the V and J genes are those of that table, whereas D and trimming came from the DNA. The profile shows fewer than 1.8 million clones, roughly 98.5% of them singletons. This clonotype was sampled from a man under 40 in good health. The sequencing sample was made of naive CD4+ T cells sorted from blood. The subset denotes: CD45RA+ positively selected. The chain combines TRBV21-1 with TRBJ2-2. TRBV21-1 is marked as a pseudogene. This CDR3 reads CASSHSGAGRDGELFF. The CDR3, as DNA: TGTGCCAGCAGCCATAGTGGCGCAGGGAGAGACGGGGAGCTGTTTTTT.